A single sample gave rise to the 17 T cell receptor beta chains below, sequenced in a study of cytomegalovirus exposure and HLA in healthy donors (dated by TCRdb to 2016 to 2017). Library prep was done by the immunoSEQ multiplex PCR assay. The multiplex PCR relied on a mix of 60 forward primers for TCR Vbeta segments and 13 reverse primers for TCR Jbeta segments. Imported from immuneACCESS, the table was reduced by TCRdb to in-frame sequences with V and J called. These copies leave out some clones; in studies compared against another copy, an unresolved V gene accounts for under half, and the cause of the remainder is not known. In this sample the table shows 150,000 to 200,000 clones, 65% to 80% of which occur a single time. Together, the top ten hold nearly 4.5% of the sample. The source material was PBMCs. Receptors were obtained from a woman in her twenties or thirties in good health and CMV-seropositive.

This clone was detected only once. The junction shows a germline mismatch at one end, possibly a read error. The V gene is TRBV7-9, the J gene TRBJ2-1, with a weak D call TRBD1 (5 bases). Germline V lookup: CDR1 SEHNR, CDR2 FQNEAQ (reference sequence). This CDR3 region has 13 residues. The CDR3 here is CSSVSPTVNEQFF. In DNA, the CDR3 is TGTTCCAGCGTTTCCCCGACAGTCAATGAGCAGTTCTTC.

The V call is TRBV19, the J call TRBJ1-1, with D unresolved. The CDR3 extends over 16 amino acids. CDR1 LNHDA and CDR2 SQIVND come from the germline V gene (reference sequence). The ends were cut back, 4 bases at V and 3 bases at J, with 18 bases in the middle. This chain's CDR3 is CASSRRQAGRHTEAFF. The CDR3 DNA is TGTGCCAGTAGTAGACGCCAGGCTGGGAGGCACACTGAAGCTTTCTTT.

A note on this clone: Other DNA sequences in the sample encode the same CDR3. This rearrangement joins TRBV27 to TRBJ2-7; D might be TRBD1 (6 bases). Germline CDR1 reads MNHEY; CDR2 reads SMNVEV (reference sequence). The V gene lost 3 bases and the J gene lost 1 base, with 7 bases spanning the gap. The length of the CDR3 is 13 residues. This CDR3 is CASSFQGSYEQYF. The CDR3, as DNA: TGTGCCAGCAGTTTCCAGGGGTCCTACGAGCAGTACTTC.

The gene calls are TRBV4-1 and TRBJ1-4; D gene unclear. CDR3 length equals 16 residues. Deletions cut 0 bases from V and 4 bases from J, with 12 bases between. Germline V lookup: CDR1 MGHRA, CDR2 YSYEKL. The CDR3 protein is CASSQDPSSLNEKLFF. CDR3 nucleotide sequence: TGCGCCAGCAGCCAAGATCCGTCCTCTCTTAATGAAAAACTGTTTTTT.

The chain links TRBV29-1 to TRBJ2-1, with 9 bases fitting TRBD1. V dropped 3 bases and J dropped 6; count of bases not matched to a gene: 3. CDR1 SQVTM and CDR2 ANQGSEA come from the germline V gene. There are 13 residues in the CDR3. The CDR3 coding sequence is TGCAGCGTTGAGCGACAGGGGGTCAATGAGCAGTTCTTC. Translating gives CSVERQGVNEQFF.

The sample holds a few counts of this clone. The rearrangement links TRBV9 to TRBJ1-2; 7 positions match TRBD1. Trimming cost V 0 bases and J 1 base; bases outside gene matches: 6. The CDR3 totals 16 residues. Germline V gives CDR1 SGDLS, CDR2 YYNGEE. CDR3 nucleotide sequence: TGTGCCAGCAGCGTAGACCCGGGACAGCATAACTATGGCTACACCTTC. Translated, it gives CASSVDPGQHNYGYTF.

This chain joins TRBV27 and TRBJ2-2; TRBD1 might be the D (5 bases). V gave up 3 bases and J gave up 5 bases, with 10 bases separating them. CDR1 MNHEY and CDR2 SMNVEV come from the germline V gene (reference sequence). This CDR3 is 14 amino acids long. The CDR3 DNA reads TGTGCCAGCAGTTTCCCAGGGTGGACCGGGGAGCTGTTTTTT. Protein product: CASSFPGWTGELFF.

V is TRBV2 and J is TRBJ2-7; D is perhaps TRBD2 (5 bases). Trimming removed 0 bases at V and 3 bases at J, with 9 bases between. Germline loops: CDR1 SNHLY, CDR2 FYNNEI. CDR3 length: 14 amino acids. CDR3 sequence (DNA): TGTGCCAGCAGTGAAGCGGCTAGCATCTACGAGCAGTACTTC. This codes for CASSEAASIYEQYF. The variable domain in full, with the rest retrieved from reference TRBV2 and TRBJ2-7, is EPEVTQTPSHQVTQMGQEVILRCVPISNHLYFYWYRQILGQKVEFLVSFYNNEISEKSEIFDDQFSVERPDGSNFTLKIRSTKLEDSAMYFCASSEAASIYEQYFGPGTRLTVT.

The rearrangement uses TRBV7-9 and TRBJ2-7, with 7 positions matching TRBD1. CDR1 is SEHNR, CDR2 FQNEAQ, per germline (reference sequence). The CDR3 sequence is 15 residues long. Trimming at V came to 6 bases and at J to 7 bases, leaving 15 bases not matched to a gene. CDR3: CASRSFRDRVGEQYF. The CDR3 nucleotides are TGTGCCAGCAGGTCTTTCCGAGACAGGGTGGGAGAGCAGTACTTC.

This clone has more than one count but fewer than ten. CDR3: CASSRGYGYTF. The CDR3 nucleotides are TGTGCCAGCAGCCGAGGGTATGGCTACACCTTC. The V call is TRBV6-5, the J call TRBJ1-2; D unclear. The germline V gene encodes CDR1 MNHEY and CDR2 SVGAGI. The CDR3 spans 11 residues. V dropped 6 bases and J dropped 5 bases, with 7 bases sitting between them.

This clone was picked up a small number of times. The CDR3 nucleotides read TGCGCCAGCAGCCAAGATCTCCGAGACCGCCCGGGGGAGCAGTACTTC. It is translated as CASSQDLRDRPGEQYF. The chain links TRBV4-1 to TRBJ2-7; perhaps TRBD2 as D (5 bases). V lost 0 bases and J 7 bases, leaving 19 bases between the germline ends. The CDR3 is 16 residues long. In germline, CDR1 is MGHRA, CDR2 YSYEKL.

The V and J genes are TRBV4-1 and TRBJ1-2; 9 bases match TRBD1. The CDR3 has 16 amino acids. Germline V gene lookup returns CDR1 MGHRA and CDR2 YSYEKL. Losses at the gene ends were 5 bases for V and 11 bases for J; bases not matched to a gene: 18. CDR3 in amino acids: CASSDPTSGTGLGYTF. In nucleotides, the CDR3 is TGCGCCAGCAGCGACCCCACATCCGGGACAGGGCTTGGTTACACCTTC.

This sequence joins TRBV27 and TRBJ1-6; 7 bases fit TRBD1. The CDR3 contains 16 residues. Trimming at V came to 3 bases and at J to 10 bases, leaving 12 bases not matched to a gene. CDR1 and CDR2 (germline): MNHEY, SMNVEV (reference sequence). The CDR3 loop reads CASSFGRDSFFSPLHF. The DNA for the CDR3 is TGTGCCAGCAGTTTCGGCCGGGACAGTTTTTTCTCACCCCTCCACTTT.

This chain links TRBV9 with TRBJ2-1, with 7 bases identical to TRBD2. V gave up 1 base and J gave up 7 bases; unmatched junction bases: 5. Germline V gene lookup returns CDR1 SGDLS and CDR2 YYNGEE. This CDR3 is 14 amino acids long. CDR3 amino acids: CASSVTGGKNEQFF. The CDR3 DNA reads as TGTGCCAGCAGCGTAACGGGAGGAAAGAATGAGCAGTTCTTC.

The J gene is TRBJ2-7, the V gene TRBV4-1; D might be TRBD2 (5 bases). The V end was cut by 1 base, the J end by 1 base, with 14 bases between. The germline V gene encodes CDR1 MGHRA and CDR2 YSYEKL. The length of the CDR3 is 16 residues. This CDR3 is CASSQVLRRTSYEQYF. In DNA, the CDR3 is TGCGCCAGCAGCCAAGTCTTACGGCGGACTTCCTACGAGCAGTACTTC.

The rearrangement uses TRBV25-1 and TRBJ2-2; no definite D call. Germline lookup yields CDR1 MGHDK and CDR2 SYGVNS. Trimming removed 3 bases at V and 8 bases at J, with 7 bases between. The CDR3 totals 12 residues. CDR3 in amino acids: CASSDGLGELFF. Here the CDR3 DNA reads TGTGCCAGCAGTGACGGGTTGGGGGAGCTGTTTTTT.

This clone was counted a few times. The chain joins TRBV4-1 to TRBJ2-7, with a possible D match to TRBD1 (5 bases). V lost 0 bases and J lost 9, with 15 bases in between. The CDR3 length is 14 residues. Germline V gene lookup returns CDR1 MGHRA and CDR2 YSYEKL. The CDR3, as DNA: TGCGCCAGCAGCCAAGATCTGACAGCCTTGGGGCAGTACTTC. This gives the protein CASSQDLTALGQYF.